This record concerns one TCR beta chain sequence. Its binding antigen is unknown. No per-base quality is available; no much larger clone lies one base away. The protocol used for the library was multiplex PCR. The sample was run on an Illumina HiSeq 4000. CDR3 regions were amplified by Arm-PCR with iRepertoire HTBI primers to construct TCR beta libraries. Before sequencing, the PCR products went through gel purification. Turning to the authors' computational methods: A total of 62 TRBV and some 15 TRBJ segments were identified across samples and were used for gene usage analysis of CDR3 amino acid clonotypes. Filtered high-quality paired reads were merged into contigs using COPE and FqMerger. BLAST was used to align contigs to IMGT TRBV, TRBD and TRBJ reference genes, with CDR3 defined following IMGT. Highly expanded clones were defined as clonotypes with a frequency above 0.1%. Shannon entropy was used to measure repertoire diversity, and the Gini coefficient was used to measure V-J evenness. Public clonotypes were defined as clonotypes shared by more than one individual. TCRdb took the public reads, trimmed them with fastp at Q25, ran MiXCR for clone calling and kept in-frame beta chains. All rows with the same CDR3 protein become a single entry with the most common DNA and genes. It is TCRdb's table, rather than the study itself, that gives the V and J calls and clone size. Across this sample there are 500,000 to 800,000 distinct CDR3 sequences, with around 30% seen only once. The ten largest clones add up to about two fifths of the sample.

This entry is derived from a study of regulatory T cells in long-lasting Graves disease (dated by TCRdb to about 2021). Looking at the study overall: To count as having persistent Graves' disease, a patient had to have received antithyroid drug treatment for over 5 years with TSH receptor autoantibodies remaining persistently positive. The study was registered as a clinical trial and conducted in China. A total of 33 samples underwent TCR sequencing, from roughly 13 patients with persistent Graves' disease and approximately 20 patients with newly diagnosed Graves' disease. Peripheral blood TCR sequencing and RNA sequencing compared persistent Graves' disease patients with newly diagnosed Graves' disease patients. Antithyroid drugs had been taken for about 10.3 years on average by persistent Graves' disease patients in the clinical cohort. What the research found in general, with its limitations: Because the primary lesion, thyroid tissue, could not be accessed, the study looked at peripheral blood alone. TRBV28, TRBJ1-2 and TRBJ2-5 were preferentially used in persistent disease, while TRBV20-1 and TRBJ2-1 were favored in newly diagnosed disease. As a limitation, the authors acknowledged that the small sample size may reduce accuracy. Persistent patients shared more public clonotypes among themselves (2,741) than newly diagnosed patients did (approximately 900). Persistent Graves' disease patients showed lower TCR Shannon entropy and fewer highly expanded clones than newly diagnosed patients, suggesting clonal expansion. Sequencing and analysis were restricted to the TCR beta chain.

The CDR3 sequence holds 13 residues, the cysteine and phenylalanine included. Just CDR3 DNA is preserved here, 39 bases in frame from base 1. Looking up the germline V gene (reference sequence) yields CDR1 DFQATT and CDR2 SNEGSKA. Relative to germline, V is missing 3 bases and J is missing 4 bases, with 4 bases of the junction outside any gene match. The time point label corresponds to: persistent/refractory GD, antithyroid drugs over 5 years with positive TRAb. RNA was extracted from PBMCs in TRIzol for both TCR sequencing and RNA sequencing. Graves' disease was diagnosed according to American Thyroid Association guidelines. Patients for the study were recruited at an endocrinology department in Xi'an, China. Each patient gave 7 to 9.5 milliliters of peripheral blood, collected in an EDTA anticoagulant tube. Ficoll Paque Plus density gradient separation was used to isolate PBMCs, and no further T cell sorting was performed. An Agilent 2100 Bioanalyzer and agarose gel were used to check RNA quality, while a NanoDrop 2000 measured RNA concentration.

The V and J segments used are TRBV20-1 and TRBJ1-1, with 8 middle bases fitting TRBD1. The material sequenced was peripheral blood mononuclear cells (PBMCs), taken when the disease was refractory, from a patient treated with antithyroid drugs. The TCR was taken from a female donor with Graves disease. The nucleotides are TGCAGTGCTAGGACAGGGGCGAGCACTGAAGCTTTCTTT. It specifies CSARTGASTEAFF.